This TCR beta chain was captured by sequencing in a study of blood T cell repertoires in COVID-19. Study overall: The United States, Italy and Spain supplied acute and convalescent COVID-19 samples. T cells, B-cell-depleted T cells, or PBMCs provided the cDNA or gDNA that served as material.

The germline gives CDR1 LGHDT, CDR2 YNNKEL (reference sequence). CDR3 length: 18 residues. The V and J ends lost 5 bases and 5 bases, in that order; junction bases with no gene match: 16. Original methodology: Estimated nucleated cell counts came from reference gene primer amplification. The data were produced by immunoSEQ multiplex PCR, yet TCRdb's version contains in-frame clones alone and is incomplete. The V and J calls and clone size were taken over from that table, and D and trimming were inferred from the DNA. The profile covers 250,000 to 300,000 clones, with approximately 90% appearing a single time and around 12% taken by the ten largest.

This clonotype was obtained from a woman aged 55-69 years with acute or convalescent COVID-19. The V call is TRBV3-1 (or the pseudogene TRBV3-2), the J call TRBJ2-1; 9 bases map to TRBD1. Sequenced material: peripheral blood. CDR3 sequence: CASSYTRGSGQGHNEQFF. The DNA of the CDR3 is TGTGCCAGCAGCTACACACGGGGGTCGGGACAGGGACACAATGAGCAGTTCTTC.